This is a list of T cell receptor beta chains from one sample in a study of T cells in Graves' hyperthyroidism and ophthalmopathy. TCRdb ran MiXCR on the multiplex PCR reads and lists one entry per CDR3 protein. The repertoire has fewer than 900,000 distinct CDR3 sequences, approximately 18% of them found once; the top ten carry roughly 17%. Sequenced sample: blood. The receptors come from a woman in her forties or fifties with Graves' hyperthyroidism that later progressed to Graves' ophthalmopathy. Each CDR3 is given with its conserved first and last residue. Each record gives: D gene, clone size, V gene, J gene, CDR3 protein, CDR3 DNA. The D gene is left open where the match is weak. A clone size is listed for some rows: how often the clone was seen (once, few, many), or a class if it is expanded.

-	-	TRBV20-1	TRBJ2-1	CSARVTRSYNEQLF	TGCAGTGCTAGGGTGACACGGTCCTACAATGAGCAGCTCTTC
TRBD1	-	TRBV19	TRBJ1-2	CASRTGQNYGYTF	TGTGCCAGTAGGACGGGACAGAACTATGGCTACACCTTC
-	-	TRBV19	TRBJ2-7	CASSILQGSVDEQYF	TGTGCCAGTAGTATACTCCAGGGTTCGGTGGACGAGCAGTACTTC
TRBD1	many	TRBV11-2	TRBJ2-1	CASSLGDRRGNEQFF	TGTGCCAGCAGCTTAGGGGACAGGAGGGGCAATGAGCAGTTCTTC
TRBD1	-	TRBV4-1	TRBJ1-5	CASSPQGAGAQPQHF	TGCGCCAGCAGCCCTCAGGGGGCCGGTGCGCAGCCCCAGCATTTT
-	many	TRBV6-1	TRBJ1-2	CASSEFGFGYGYTF	TGTGCCAGCAGTGAGTTCGGTTTCGGCTATGGCTACACCTTC
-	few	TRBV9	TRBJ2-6	CASSQPGGANVLTF	TGTGCCAGCAGCCAGCCGGGGGGGGCCAACGTCCTGACTTTC
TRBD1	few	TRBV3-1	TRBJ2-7	CASTPGQGAFEQYF	TGTGCCAGCACCCCGGGACAGGGGGCGTTCGAGCAGTACTTC
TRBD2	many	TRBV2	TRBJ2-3	CASRELSGGTSTDTQYF	TGTGCCAGCAGAGAACTTAGCGGGGGAACTAGCACAGATACGCAGTATTTT
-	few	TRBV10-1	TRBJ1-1	CASSESGSPRTFF	TGCGCCAGCAGTGAGTCGGGAAGCCCTCGTACTTTCTTT
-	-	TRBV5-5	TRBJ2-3	CASSPSRGERPDTQYF	TGTGCCAGCAGCCCCTCAAGGGGCGAACGGCCGGATACGCAGTATTTT
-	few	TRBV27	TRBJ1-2	CASSLSGQFYGYTF	TGTGCCAGCAGTTTATCTGGGCAGTTCTATGGCTACACCTTC
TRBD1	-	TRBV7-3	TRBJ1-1	CASSFTGGVTEAFF	TGTGCCAGCAGCTTTACAGGGGGAGTCACTGAAGCTTTCTTT
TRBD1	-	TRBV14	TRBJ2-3	CASRWTGAGDTQYF	TGTGCCAGCAGGTGGACAGGGGCCGGAGATACGCAGTATTTT
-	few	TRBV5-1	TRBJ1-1	CASSLNGAAEAFF	TGCGCCAGCAGCCTAAATGGGGCAGCTGAAGCTTTCTTT
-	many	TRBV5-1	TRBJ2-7	CASSLGANSYEQYF	TGCGCCAGCAGCTTGGGGGCCAATTCCTACGAGCAGTACTTC
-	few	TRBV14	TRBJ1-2	CASSSQRDTGYTF	TGTGCCAGCAGTTCACAACGGGACACCGGCTACACCTTC
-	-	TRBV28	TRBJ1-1	CAALRVGTEAFF	TGTGCCGCTCTCCGGGTTGGGACTGAAGCTTTCTTT
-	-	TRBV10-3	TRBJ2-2	CAIRWDTQAGELFF	TGTGCCATCAGGTGGGACACCCAGGCCGGGGAGCTGTTTTTT
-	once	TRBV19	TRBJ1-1	CASLLAEQGNTEAFF	TGTGCCAGTTTACTAGCTGAGCAGGGCAATACTGAAGCTTTCTTT
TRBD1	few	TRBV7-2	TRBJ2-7	CASSRYPGQSVEQYF	TGTGCCAGCAGCCGGTACCCGGGACAGTCTGTCGAGCAGTACTTC
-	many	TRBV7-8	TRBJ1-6	CASSFGGGGSPLHF	TGTGCCAGCAGCTTCGGGGGTGGAGGCTCACCCCTCCACTTT
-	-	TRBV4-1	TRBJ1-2	CASSDSPANYGYTF	TGCGCCAGCAGCGATTCCCCGGCTAACTATGGCTACACCTTC
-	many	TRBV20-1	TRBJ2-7	CSAREPGRSWEQYF	TGCAGTGCTAGAGAACCGGGACGGTCCTGGGAGCAGTACTTC
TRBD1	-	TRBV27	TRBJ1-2	CASSILGQGANGYTF	TGTGCCAGCAGTATCCTGGGACAGGGGGCGAACGGCTACACCTTC
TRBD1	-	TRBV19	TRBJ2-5	CASRLRGTGEGETQYF	TGTGCCAGTCGTCTTCGAGGGACAGGGGAGGGAGAGACCCAGTACTTC
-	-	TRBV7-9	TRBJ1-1	CASRRSRARDTEAFF	TGTGCCAGCAGACGGAGCAGGGCTCGGGACACTGAAGCTTTCTTT
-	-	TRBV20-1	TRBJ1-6	CSARGLNSPLHF	TGCAGTGCTAGGGGGCTAAATTCACCCCTCCACTTT
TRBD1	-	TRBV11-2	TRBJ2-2	CASRGGPGQANTGELFF	TGTGCCAGCAGGGGGGGCCCGGGACAGGCGAACACCGGGGAGCTGTTTTTT
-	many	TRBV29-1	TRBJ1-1	CSVVANTEAFF	TGCAGCGTTGTTGCGAACACTGAAGCTTTCTTT
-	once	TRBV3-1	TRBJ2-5	CASSQAGRETQYF	TGTGCCAGCAGCCAGGCGGGGCGGGAGACCCAGTACTTC
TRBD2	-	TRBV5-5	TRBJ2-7	CASSLGLSGGPLTYEQYF	TGTGCCAGCAGCTTGGGCCTATCGGGGGGGCCTTTAACCTACGAGCAGTACTTC
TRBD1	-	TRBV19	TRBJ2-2	CASSIDRASNTGELFF	TGTGCCAGTAGTATTGACAGGGCGTCGAACACCGGGGAGCTGTTTTTC
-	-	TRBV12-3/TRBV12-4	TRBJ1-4	CASSSLGGTNEKLFF	TGTGCCAGCAGTTCCCTTGGGGGGACTAATGAAAAACTGTTTTTT
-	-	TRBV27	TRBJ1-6	CASSPLGVDNSPLHF	TGTGCCAGCAGTCCGCTTGGGGTTGATAATTCACCCCTCCACTTT
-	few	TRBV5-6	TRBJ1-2	CASSLEGTAAYGYTF	TGTGCCAGCAGCTTGGAAGGGACGGCGGCCTATGGCTACACCTTC
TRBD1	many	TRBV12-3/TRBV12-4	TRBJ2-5	CASSPFTGGVETQYF	TGTGCCAGCAGTCCGTTTACAGGGGGCGTGGAGACCCAGTACTTC
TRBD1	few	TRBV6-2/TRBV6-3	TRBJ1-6	CASRTMDRGHYNSPLHF	TGTGCCAGCCGAACGATGGACAGGGGGCATTATAATTCACCCCTCCACTTT
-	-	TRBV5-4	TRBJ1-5	CASSIEPYSNQPQHF	TGTGCCAGCAGCATCGAACCATATAGCAATCAGCCCCAGCATTTT
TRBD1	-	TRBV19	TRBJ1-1	CASSIDIGTGNTGAFF	TGTGCCAGTAGTATAGATATTGGGACAGGAAACACTGGAGCTTTCTTT
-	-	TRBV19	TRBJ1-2	CASREGGRDGYTF	TGTGCCAGTAGGGAGGGAGGTAGAGATGGCTACACCTTC
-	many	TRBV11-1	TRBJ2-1	CASSYPGALQDEQFF	TGTGCCAGCAGCTATCCCGGGGCACTACAAGATGAGCAGTTCTTC
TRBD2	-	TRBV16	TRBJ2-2	CASSQFSSGNTGELFF	TGTGCCAGCAGCCAATTTTCTAGCGGCAACACCGGGGAGCTGTTTTTT
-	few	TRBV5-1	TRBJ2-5	CASSLRETRYF	TGCGCCAGCAGCTTGAGAGAGACCCGGTACTTC
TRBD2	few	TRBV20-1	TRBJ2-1	CSAISSPAGGLNEQFF	TGCAGTGCGATTTCCAGCCCAGCGGGGGGGTTGAATGAGCAGTTCTTC
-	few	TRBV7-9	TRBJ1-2	CASSLALSEPYYGYTF	TGTGCCAGCAGCTTAGCGCTTTCGGAGCCGTACTATGGCTACACCTTC
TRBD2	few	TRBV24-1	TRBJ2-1	CATSEGLAGGNEQFF	TGTGCCACCAGTGAGGGACTAGCGGGGGGCAATGAGCAGTTCTTC
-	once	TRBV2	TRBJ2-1	CASSKGAYNEQFF	TGTGCCAGCAGCAAGGGGGCCTACAATGAGCAGTTCTTC
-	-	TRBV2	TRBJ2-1	CASSELGASYNEQFF	TGTGCCAGCAGTGAACTCGGAGCATCCTACAATGAGCAGTTCTTC
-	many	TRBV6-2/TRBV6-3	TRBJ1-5	CASSYAYSNQPQHF	TGTGCCAGCAGTTACGCGTATAGCAATCAGCCCCAGCATTTT